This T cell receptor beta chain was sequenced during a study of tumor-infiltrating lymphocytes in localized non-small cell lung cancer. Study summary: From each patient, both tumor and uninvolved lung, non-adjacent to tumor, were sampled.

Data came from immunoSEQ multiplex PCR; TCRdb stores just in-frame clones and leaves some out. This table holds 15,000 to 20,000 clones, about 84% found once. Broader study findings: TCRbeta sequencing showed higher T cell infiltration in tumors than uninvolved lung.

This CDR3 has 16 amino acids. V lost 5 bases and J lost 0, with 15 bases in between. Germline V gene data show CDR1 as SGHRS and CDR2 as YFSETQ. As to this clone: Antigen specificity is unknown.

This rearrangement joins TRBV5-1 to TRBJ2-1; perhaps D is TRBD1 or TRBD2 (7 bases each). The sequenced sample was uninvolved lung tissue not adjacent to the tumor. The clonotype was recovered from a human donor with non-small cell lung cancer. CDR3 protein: CASRGGGGSSYNEQFF. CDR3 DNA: TGCGCCAGCAGAGGGGGCGGCGGGAGCTCCTACAATGAGCAGTTCTTC.